This TCR beta chain emerged from a study of blood T cell repertoires in COVID-19. Study overall: Samples taken during acute and convalescent COVID-19 were collected in the United States, Italy and Spain.

Assay used: immunoSEQ multiplex PCR; TCRdb lists only in-frame clones, some missing. The sample yields a few hundred thousand clones, roughly 85% seen once. A few counts support this clone. Individuals aged about 18 to 89 years were recruited from approximately 22 US areas. The CDR3 is 15 residues long. Germline CDR1 reads SGHNT; CDR2 reads YYREEE (reference sequence). With 4 bases clipped from V and 4 bases from J, the junction kept 8 bases outside the gene matches. Material: PBMCs or T cells enriched from blood (not recorded which). This chain joins TRBV5-4 and TRBJ1-3; TRBD1 agrees at 7 bases. This TCR came from a woman in her fifties or sixties who had recovered from COVID-19. The CDR3 sequence: CASSGPQGSGNTIYF. CDR3 in DNA: TGTGCCAGCAGCGGACCACAGGGGTCCGGAAACACCATATATTTT. Full variable domain (outside the CDR3, taken from reference TRBV5-4 and TRBJ1-3): ETGVTQSPTHLIKTRGQQVTLRCSSQSGHNTVSWYQQALGQGPQFIFQYYREEENGRGNFPPRFSGLQFPNYSSELNVNALELDDSALYLCASSGPQGSGNTIYFGEGSWLTVV.